This T cell receptor (beta chain) was captured in a study of human T cells and chemical hapten exposure. The time point denotes: pre-sensitization, week 0. Noted treatment: therapeutic diphenylcyclopropenone sensitization with weekly scalp DPC. Germline-derived CDR1 and CDR2 are DFQATT and SNEGSKA (reference sequence). This CDR3 has 11 amino acids. V shed 6 bases and J shed 9 bases, with 15 bases lying between them. This clonotype was counted many times. Each CDR3 protein is one row after TCRdb ran MiXCR on the RACE reads. The data show around 42,000 distinct CDR3 sequences, 12% seen once. The TCR originated in a woman in her twenties or thirties with alopecia areata. Some clones in this sample may be carry-over from other donors' samples. Sample: whole blood, taken in connection with sensitization to the hapten diphenylcyclopropenone (DPC). V and J are TRBV20-1 and TRBJ2-7; the D is unclear. CDR3 in amino acids: CSAFTPQMQYF. The CDR3 DNA follows: TGCAGTGCGTTCACGCCCCAGATGCAGTACTTC.